The 25 T cell receptor beta chains presented below share a single source sample, sequenced in a study of patients and donors after allogeneic stem cell transplantation (dated by TCRdb to the early 2020s). Library creation used RT-PCR. For sequencing, a NextSeq 550 was employed. TCRdb passed the public sequencing reads through fastp at Q25 and MiXCR, retaining productive beta sequences. Rows matching on CDR3 protein sequence are summarized as one entry with the most common DNA and genes. The sample has approximately 200,000 distinct CDR3 sequences on record, more than 35% of them singletons. The ten largest account for 11% of the sample. The specimen was blood, either unsorted or a sorted T cell fraction (not recorded which). These receptor sequences come from a human donor who was either an allogeneic HSCT recipient or a stem cell or donor lymphocyte infusion donor (not recorded which). It is not recorded whose cells these are; they may come from a transplant donor.

This chain joins TRBV27 and TRBJ1-2; a possible D gene is TRBD1 (6 bases). Deletions cut 2 bases from V and 5 bases from J, with 9 bases between. This CDR3 region has 13 residues. Germline lookup yields CDR1 MNHEY and CDR2 SMNVEV (reference sequence). The DNA of the CDR3 is TGTGCCAGCAGTTTAGGGGGGCAATATGGCTACACCTTC. This codes for CASSLGGQYGYTF.

This clonotype was picked up a small number of times. This chain uses TRBV13 with TRBJ1-4; no clear D. Germline CDR1 PRHDT, CDR2 FYEKMQ (reference sequence). With 1 base removed from V and 0 bases from J, the gap between germline ends came to 6 bases. This CDR3 region has 15 residues. The CDR3: CASSLAGTTNEKLFF. The CDR3 bases are TGTGCCAGCAGCTTAGCGGGTACAACTAATGAAAAACTGTTTTTT.

The chain links TRBV12-3 or TRBV12-4 to TRBJ2-3, with unresolved D. The CDR3 is 15 residues long. Trimming pared 6 bases from V and 2 bases from J, leaving 15 bases between. The chain's CDR3 is CASSPENPNTDTQYF. DNA of the CDR3: TGTGCCAGCAGCCCCGAAAACCCGAACACAGATACGCAGTATTTT.

This clonotype appeared a few times. J is TRBJ2-1 and V is TRBV12-3 or TRBV12-4, with D uncertain. This CDR3 is built from 14 residues. V was clipped by 3 bases and J by 0 bases, with 6 bases between them. CDR3 loop: CASSFQSSYNEQFF. The CDR3 nucleotides read TGTGCCAGCAGTTTCCAGAGCTCCTACAATGAGCAGTTCTTC.

This clonotype was recorded a few times. The rearrangement uses TRBV6-6 and TRBJ1-4, with TRBD1 matching over 7 bases. The ends lost 2 bases at V and 3 bases at J; junction bases unmatched: 3. The CDR3 has 15 amino acids. Per the germline V gene, CDR1 is MNHNY and CDR2 is SVGAGI (reference sequence). In DNA form, the CDR3 reads TGTGCCAGCAGTTACCATGGGACAGCTAATGAAAAACTGTTTTTT. Protein product: CASSYHGTANEKLFF.

The chain couples TRBV27 to TRBJ1-6; possible D gene TRBD1, 6 bases. V shed 8 bases and J shed 8 bases, with 16 bases lying between them. This CDR3 comprises 14 residues. Germline V gene sequence: CDR1 MNHEY, CDR2 SMNVEV (reference sequence). The CDR3 sequence is CASPPQGFYSPLHF. The CDR3 coding sequence is TGTGCCAGCCCTCCACAGGGATTCTATTCACCCCTCCACTTT.

The chain links TRBV5-1 to TRBJ2-1; 9 bases line up with TRBD1. V gave up 4 bases and J gave up 7 bases; unmatched junction bases: 9. CDR3 size: 15 residues. CDR1 is SGHRS, CDR2 YFSETQ, per germline. The CDR3 sequence: CASSGLGQGWNEQFF. The CDR3 nucleotides are TGCGCCAGCAGCGGACTAGGACAGGGGTGGAATGAGCAGTTCTTC.

This clonotype was detected a few times. The rearrangement links TRBV20-1 to TRBJ1-5; D might be TRBD1 (6 bases). The CDR3 consists of 18 residues. The germline V gene has CDR1 DFQATT and CDR2 SNEGSKA (reference sequence). Trimming took 6 bases from V and 0 from J, leaving 24 bases between them. This CDR3 reads CSADEARGGPFSNQPQHF. In nucleotides, the CDR3 is TGCAGTGCCGATGAAGCCCGAGGGGGACCCTTTAGCAATCAGCCCCAGCATTTT.

The genes are TRBV15 and TRBJ1-4; D gene uncertain. CDR1 LNHNV and CDR2 YYDKDF come from the germline V gene (reference sequence). The CDR3 runs to 13 residues. The V end lost 4 bases, the J end lost 1 base, and 4 bases lay between the germline ends. As DNA, the CDR3 is TGTGCCACCAGCATCGGAACTAATGAAAAACTGTTTTTT. Its translation: CATSIGTNEKLFF.

V gene TRBV4-3 combines with J gene TRBJ1-6; D unresolved. Trimming removed 4 bases at V and 6 bases at J, with 16 bases between. The CDR3 spans 16 residues. Germline V gives CDR1 LGHNA, CDR2 YSLEER. The CDR3 DNA sequence: TGCGCCAGCAGCCGCGGAGACGCAGGACGTAATTCACCCCTCCACTTT. This codes for CASSRGDAGRNSPLHF.

This chain uses TRBV2 with TRBJ1-1; 9 bases fit TRBD1. CDR1 is SNHLY and CDR2 is FYNNEI in the germline V gene. The CDR3 is 13 residues long. After removal of 8 bases from V and 11 bases from J, the junction contained 12 bases not matched to a gene. The CDR3 reads CASFPPGQGTAFF. The CDR3 DNA reads TGTGCCAGCTTTCCACCGGGACAGGGCACGGCTTTCTTT.

The gene calls are TRBV7-2 and TRBJ1-5, with D hard to call. This CDR3 has 14 residues. Looked up from germline, CDR1 is SGHTA and CDR2 is FQGNSA. V lost 5 bases, J lost 5 bases, and 13 bases lay in between. The CDR3 region has the DNA TGTGCCAGCAGCCCCCTCTTAATTCATCAGCCCCAGCATTTT. It translates to CASSPLLIHQPQHF. The variable domain in full, with the rest retrieved from reference TRBV7-2 and TRBJ1-5, is GAGVSQSPSNKVTEKGKDVELRCDPISGHTALYWYRQSLGQGLEFLIYFQGNSAPDKSGLPSDRFSAERTGGSVSTLTIQRTQQEDSAVYLCASSPLLIHQPQHFGDGTRLSIL.

This chain joins TRBV7-3 and TRBJ1-2; no firm D call. The CDR3 loop spans 17 amino acids. Trimming removed 4 bases at V and 4 bases at J, with 22 bases between. Germline V gives CDR1 SGHTA, CDR2 FQGTGA. Here the CDR3 DNA reads TGTGCCAGCAGCTCCCCAAGCAAGGGATTAAGCACCTATGGCTACACCTTC. Its translation: CASSSPSKGLSTYGYTF.

The chain has TRBV12-3 or TRBV12-4 and TRBJ2-4; 9 positions agree with TRBD1. CDR3 length equals 16 residues. Trimming took 0 bases from V and 6 from J; bases not matched to a gene: 6. CDR3 in amino acids: CASSLAGQGIGNIQYF. The CDR3 nucleotides read TGTGCCAGCAGTTTAGCTGGACAGGGGATCGGAAACATTCAGTACTTC.

The rearrangement uses TRBV7-9 and TRBJ1-5; D remains unclear. CDR1 and CDR2 from the germline V gene are SEHNR and FQNEAQ (reference sequence). CDR3 length: 14 amino acids. Trimming removed 3 bases at V and 1 base at J, with 7 bases between. The chain's CDR3 is CASSFPGSNQPQHF. The DNA for the CDR3 is TGTGCCAGCAGCTTCCCCGGGAGCAATCAGCCCCAGCATTTT.

The CDR3: CASSFDQYGYTF. For the CDR3, the DNA is TGTGCCAGCAGCTTCGATCAATATGGCTACACCTTC. The chain employs TRBV7-9 and TRBJ1-2; D is uncertain. The CDR3 is 12 amino acids. Germline-derived CDR1 and CDR2 are SEHNR and FQNEAQ (reference sequence). Trimming pared 3 bases from V and 5 bases from J, leaving 7 bases between. Drawing the rest from reference TRBV7-9 and TRBJ1-2, the complete variable domain is DTGVSQNPRHKITKRGQNVTFRCDPISEHNRLYWYRQTLGQGPEFLTYFQNEAQLEKSRLLSDRFSAERPKGSFSTLEIQRTEQGDSAMYLCASSFDQYGYTFGSGTRLTVV.

This clonotype came up once. The chain recombines TRBV5-1 with TRBJ1-5; the D gene is possibly TRBD1 (5 bases). CDR1 is SGHRS and CDR2 is YFSETQ in the germline V gene. The CDR3 spans 15 residues. V dropped 2 bases and J dropped 4 bases, with 13 bases sitting between them. CDR3 nucleotides: TGCGCCAGCAGCTTCGAGGGGTCGGGGAATCAGCCCCAGCATTTT. It is translated as CASSFEGSGNQPQHF.

The V gene is TRBV28, the J gene TRBJ1-2, with TRBD1 identical over 11 bases. Trimming at V came to 4 bases and at J to 5 bases, leaving 6 bases not matched to a gene. The germline gives CDR1 MDHEN, CDR2 SYDVKM. The CDR3 covers 15 residues. CDR3 sequence reads: CASSSGQGVTYGYTF. CDR3 bases: TGTGCCAGCAGTTCGGGACAGGGGGTTACTTATGGCTACACCTTC.

The chain uses TRBV20-1 and TRBJ2-7; TRBD2 is a possible D gene (5 bases). Trimming took 0 bases from V and 4 from J, leaving 7 bases between them. The CDR3 has 12 residues. Germline V lookup: CDR1 DFQATT, CDR2 SNEGSKA (reference sequence). The CDR3 DNA reads TGCAGTGCTAGAGAGGCGGGTTACGAGCAGTACTTC. It translates to CSAREAGYEQYF.

The V and J genes are TRBV5-1 and TRBJ2-3, with 9 bases matching TRBD2. CDR1 and CDR2 from the germline V gene are SGHRS and YFSETQ. The CDR3 totals 16 residues. V dropped 3 bases and J dropped 4; count of bases not matched to a gene: 9. The CDR3 sequence is CASSSAGGPIPDTQYF. CDR3 coding DNA: TGCGCCAGCAGCTCTGCGGGGGGGCCTATTCCAGATACGCAGTATTTT. Complete variable domain (other parts from reference TRBV5-1 and TRBJ2-3): KAGVTQTPRYLIKTRGQQVTLSCSPISGHRSVSWYQQTPGQGLQFLFEYFSETQRNKGNFPGRFSGRQFSNSRSEMNVSTLELGDSALYLCASSSAGGPIPDTQYFGPGTRLTVL.

A few counts support this clonotype. The chain combines TRBV13 with TRBJ1-3; D gene uncertain. Deletions cut 0 bases from V and 1 base from J, with 13 bases between. The CDR3 runs 17 residues. Germline loops: CDR1 PRHDT, CDR2 FYEKMQ (reference sequence). The CDR3 bases are TGTGCCAGCAGCTTAGGTACCGGAGGTCCATCTGGAAACACCATATATTTT. It translates to CASSLGTGGPSGNTIYF.

This clonotype was observed a few times. In DNA form, the CDR3 reads TGTGCCAGCTCATCGCAGGGCCCGAACACTGAAGCTTTCTTT. Protein product: CASSSQGPNTEAFF. V gene TRBV18 combines with J gene TRBJ1-1; a possible D gene is TRBD1 (5 bases). Deletions cut 5 bases from V and 1 base from J, with 11 bases between. The CDR3 is 14 amino acids. The germline V gene encodes CDR1 KGHSH and CDR2 LQKENI. Full variable domain (rest looked up from reference TRBV18 and TRBJ1-1): NAGVMQNPRHLVRRRGQEARLRCSPMKGHSHVYWYRQLPEEGLKFMVYLQKENIIDESGMPKERFSAEFPKEGPSILRIQQVVRGDSAAYFCASSSQGPNTEAFFGQGTRLTVV.

The V gene is TRBV28, the J gene TRBJ1-2, with TRBD1 as a possible D gene (6 bases). V was shortened by 11 bases and J by 1 base, with 14 bases between the two germline ends. This CDR3 is built from 13 residues. Germline V gives CDR1 MDHEN, CDR2 SYDVKM. The CDR3 region is CASSRDINYGYTF. CDR3 in DNA: TGTGCCTCCAGCAGGGACATTAACTATGGCTACACCTTC.

The rearrangement joins TRBV5-6 to TRBJ2-1, with TRBD2 as a possible D gene (7 bases). The CDR3 spans 17 residues. The ends were cut back, 4 bases at V and 4 bases at J, with 21 bases in the middle. Looked up from germline, CDR1 is SGHDT and CDR2 is YYEEEE. CDR3 region: CASSPIEAGAFYNEQFF. CDR3 DNA sequence: TGTGCCAGCAGCCCAATAGAGGCGGGGGCCTTTTACAATGAGCAGTTCTTC.

This chain joins TRBV4-2 and TRBJ1-2; D is ambiguous. Trimming stripped 1 base from V and 6 bases from J, with 9 bases between. Germline V gene data show CDR1 as LGHNA and CDR2 as YNFKEQ. The CDR3 totals 13 residues. Here the CDR3 DNA reads TGTGCCAGCAGCCAAGTGAAAGTGGATGGCTACACCTTC. It is translated as CASSQVKVDGYTF.